The subject of this entry is one T cell receptor (beta chain). The antigen remains unidentified. Other DNA variants within this sample encode the same CDR3. The data belong to a study of shared clonotypes between healthy human individuals. Study-level findings and limits: Around 5.3% of naive CD4 clonotypes were shared across four donors. In the sorted subsets, rarefaction showed sequencing was incomplete despite large depth.

Assay: immunoSEQ multiplex PCR; the TCRdb copy retains only in-frame clones and omits some. The data hold some 2,100,000 clones, with 95% observed a single time. V lost 2 bases and J 8 bases, leaving 10 bases between the germline ends. The CDR3 contains 13 residues. Germline assignment: CDR1 SGDLS and CDR2 YYNGEE. Specimen: naive CD4+ T cells sorted from blood. As for subset: CD45RA+ positively selected. The clonotype was recovered from a young man in good health. The chain links TRBV9 to TRBJ1-4; D possibly corresponds to TRBD1 (5 bases). DNA for the CDR3: TGTGCCAGCAGCGTCGGCAGGGACGAAAAACTGTTTTTT. This gives the protein CASSVGRDEKLFF.